The next 31 T cell receptor beta chains were all read from a single sample in a study of T cells in women clearing cervical HPV infection. Clones were read by immunoSEQ multiplex PCR, and TCRdb kept only the in-frame ones, dropping some. The table counts 30,000 to 45,000 clones; about 3.9% lies in the top ten. The source material was blood buffy coat. These receptors originate from a woman between 18 and 75 years old with a cervical HPV16 infection that either progressed to CIN3+ or cleared (not recorded which).

Of note for this clone: The observed sequence ends 3 residues before the CDR3 terminus, with the missing tail filled in from the germline J gene. The chain couples TRBV11-2 to TRBJ2-7, with 14 bases matching TRBD2. This CDR3 has 15 residues. Germline CDR1 SGHAT, CDR2 FQNNGV. J gave up 3 bases and V 6 bases, and 4 bases lay outside the gene matches. The CDR3 bases that were read are TGTGCCAGCAGGCGACTAGCGGGGGGGTTCTACGAG. It translates to CASRRLAGGFYE. The whole CDR3 region reads CASRRLAGGFYEQYF.

A word on this clone: The read ends 3 residues shy of where the CDR3 ends; the end is completed using the germline J gene. The rearrangement joins TRBV19 to TRBJ1-1; 9 bases fit TRBD1. The CDR3 length is 15 residues. The ends lost 6 bases at V and 0 bases at J; junction bases unmatched: 5. Germline CDR1 is LNHDA and CDR2 is SQIVND (reference sequence). This CDR3 is CASRKDRGMNTEAFF. CDR3 bases read: TGTGCCAGTAGGAAGGACAGGGGTATGAACACTGAA.

Turning to this clone: The CDR3 goes on 3 residues after the read ends, and that part is filled in from the germline J gene. This rearrangement joins TRBV19 to TRBJ2-6; TRBD2 is a possible D gene (7 bases). Germline V gene lookup returns CDR1 LNHDA and CDR2 SQIVND (reference sequence). The CDR3 runs to 15 residues. V was shortened by 9 bases and J by 2 bases, with 14 bases between the two germline ends. CDR3 DNA (partial): TGTGCCAGCGTTATGGGGGGGCCTGGGGCCAACGTC. Its protein is CASVMGGPGANV. The complete CDR3 reads CASVMGGPGANVLTF.

On this clone: The read stops 3 residues short of the end of the CDR3; the missing end is completed from the germline J gene. This chain connects TRBV5-6 to TRBJ2-3; tentatively, D is TRBD1 (5 bases). Per the germline V gene, CDR1 is SGHDT and CDR2 is YYEEEE. This CDR3 contains 14 residues. The CDR3 bases that were read are TGTGCCAGCAGCTTGGTGACAGTTCTCCCTCCG. This encodes CASSLVTVLPP. The full CDR3 protein is CASSLVTVLPPQYF.

A word on this clone: The read ends 3 residues early relative to the CDR3; the germline J gene fills the gap. J is TRBJ1-1 and V is TRBV7-3; D might be TRBD1 (6 bases). This CDR3 has 14 residues. The V gene lost 4 bases and the J gene lost 2 bases, with 11 bases spanning the gap. CDR1 SGHTA and CDR2 FQGTGA come from the germline V gene. The CDR3 sequence is CASSYGTPNTEAFF. The DNA read from the CDR3 is TGTGCCAGCAGCTACGGGACACCCAACACTGAA.

As to this clone: The observed sequence ends 3 residues before the CDR3 terminus, with the missing tail filled in from the germline J gene. The rearrangement joins TRBV19 to TRBJ1-5, with 10 positions matching TRBD1. The trim removed 5 bases at V and 5 bases at J, leaving 9 bases unmatched. CDR1 and CDR2 (germline): LNHDA, SQIVND (reference sequence). The CDR3 length is 16 residues. Incomplete CDR3 DNA: TGTGCCAGTAGTGCGGACCGGGACAGGGGTTATCAGCCC. Protein: CASSADRDRGYQP. The complete CDR3 protein is CASSADRDRGYQPQHF.

A remark on this clone: The CDR3 is cut off 3 residues early in the read; its end comes from the germline J gene. The chain employs TRBV10-3 and TRBJ2-7; 7 nucleotides line up with TRBD1. V was pared by 6 bases and J by 4 bases, with 3 bases of the junction left unmatched. Germline V lookup: CDR1 ENHRY, CDR2 SYGVKD. CDR3 size: 12 residues. The CDR3 region is CAIRGDSYEQYF. The sequenced part of the CDR3 DNA is TGTGCCATCAGGGGGGACAGTTACGAG.

As regards this clone: The CDR3 goes on 3 residues after the read ends, and that part is filled in from the germline J gene. The chain links TRBV7-3 to TRBJ2-1, with 10 bases aligning to TRBD2. This CDR3 has 14 residues. Looked up from germline, CDR1 is SGHTA and CDR2 is FQGTGA. Unmatched junction bases numbered 10, after V lost 9 bases and J lost 8 bases. The sequenced part of the CDR3 DNA is TGTGCCAGACTAGCGGGGAGACGTCTTGATGAG. Its protein is CARLAGRRLDE. The whole CDR3 protein is CARLAGRRLDEQFF.

A note on this clone: The CDR3 end falls 3 residues outside the read, so it is completed with the germline J gene. The chain combines TRBV20-1 with TRBJ1-4, with TRBD1 identical over 7 bases. CDR1 is DFQATT and CDR2 is SNEGSKA in the germline V gene (reference sequence). J was trimmed by 6 bases and V by 1 base; bases with no gene match: 2. The length of the CDR3 is 13 residues. The CDR3 DNA, read in part, is TGCAGTGCTAGAGGGACAGGCGATGAAAAA. Translated: CSARGTGDEK. The full CDR3 sequence reads CSARGTGDEKLFF.

Comments on this clone: With the read ending 3 residues before the CDR3 end, the germline J gene is used to fill in that end. The rearrangement uses TRBV6-2 or TRBV6-3 and TRBJ1-2, with D possibly being TRBD1 (6 bases). CDR3 size: 15 residues. Germline CDR1 and CDR2: MNHEY and SVGEGT. V lost 4 bases to trimming and J lost 4 bases, with 16 bases between them. The part of the CDR3 DNA that was read is TGTGCCAGCAGTTCCCACCCGGACAGCGGCTATGGC. It is translated as CASSSHPDSGYG. The full CDR3 reads CASSSHPDSGYGYTF.

As regards this clone: The read ends 3 residues shy of where the CDR3 ends; the end is completed using the germline J gene. J is TRBJ1-6 and V is TRBV18; TRBD1 aligns across 9 bases. Germline CDR1 reads KGHSH; CDR2 reads LQKENI. This CDR3 is 16 amino acids long. V shed 0 bases, J shed 7 bases, and the junction held 4 bases outside the gene matches. CDR3 loop: CASSPPGQGENSPLHF. The sequenced part of the CDR3 DNA is TGTGCCAGCTCACCACCGGGACAGGGAGAAAATTCACCC.

A note on this clone: The read ends 3 residues before the CDR3 terminus; that terminus is restored from the germline J gene. The gene calls are TRBV7-3 and TRBJ1-6; 7 bases map to TRBD1. The CDR3 runs 15 residues. The germline V gene encodes CDR1 SGHTA and CDR2 FQGTGA. The trim removed 1 base at V and 7 bases at J, leaving 4 bases unmatched. CDR3 sequence reads: CASSLNARGNSPLHF. The CDR3 bases that were read are TGTGCCAGCAGCTTAAACGCCAGGGGGAATTCACCC.

As for this clone: The read ends 3 residues before the CDR3 terminus; that terminus is restored from the germline J gene. The chain employs TRBV29-1 and TRBJ2-3; D not resolved. Germline-derived CDR1 and CDR2 are SQVTM and ANQGSEA. This CDR3 has 13 amino acids. Between the trimmed V and J ends, which lost 2 bases and 2 bases, there was a span of 8 bases. The DNA read from the CDR3 is TGCAGCGTTGAAACCCAGGACACAGATACG. Translated: CSVETQDTDT. The entire CDR3 protein reads CSVETQDTDTQYF.

On this clone itself: The DNA ends 3 residues before the CDR3 does, and the rest of the CDR3 is filled in from the germline J gene. V gene TRBV10-3 combines with J gene TRBJ2-5, with 8 bases fitting TRBD1. CDR3 length equals 14 residues. Per the germline V gene, CDR1 is ENHRY and CDR2 is SYGVKD. Losses at the gene ends were 4 bases for V and 3 bases for J; bases not matched to a gene: 4. CDR3 bases read: TGTGCCATCAGTGCAGGGACAGGAGAAGAGACC. Protein: CAISAGTGEET. Given in full, the CDR3 is CAISAGTGEETQYF.

Comments on this clone: The read terminates 3 residues before the CDR3 end, so the remaining end is supplied by the germline J gene. The J gene is TRBJ2-1, the V gene TRBV20-1, with D unresolved. V was cut by 5 bases and J by 7 bases, with 12 bases left in between. From germline, CDR1 is DFQATT and CDR2 SNEGSKA (reference sequence). The CDR3 totals 12 residues. The sequenced CDR3 bases are TGCAGTGCTGGTTTAGCTGGGAATGAG. It yields the protein CSAGLAGNE. Given in full, the CDR3 is CSAGLAGNEQFF.

As to this clone: Sequencing ends 3 residues short of the CDR3 end; the germline J gene provides the rest. The chain joins TRBV30 to TRBJ2-1, with 10 bases aligning to TRBD1. With 0 bases clipped from V and 9 bases from J, the junction kept 8 bases outside the gene matches. Germline-derived CDR1 and CDR2 are GTSNPN and SVGIG (reference sequence). The CDR3 is 15 residues long. The sequenced CDR3 bases are TGTGCCTGGAGTGTAATGGGACAGGGGTTAGGTGAG. It translates to CAWSVMGQGLGE. The full CDR3 protein is CAWSVMGQGLGEQFF.

A note on this clone: The read finishes 3 residues shy of the CDR3 end, and the germline J gene is used to complete it. The chain is built from TRBV5-6 and TRBJ1-1, with a possible D match to TRBD1 (5 bases). Per germline, CDR1 SGHDT and CDR2 YYEEEE. V was shortened by 0 bases and J by 5 bases, with 14 bases between the two germline ends. This CDR3 is 15 amino acids long. CDR3 DNA, as far as it was read: TGTGCCAGCAGCTTGGGAGCGGGGGTGGAAACTGAA. The encoded protein is CASSLGAGVETE. In full, the CDR3 reads CASSLGAGVETEAFF.

Remarks on this clone: The sequenced fragment ends 3 residues before the CDR3 boundary, so the rest is inferred from the germline J gene. The chain couples TRBV4-1 to TRBJ2-3; no definite D call. The V gene's germline CDR1 is MGHRA and CDR2 YSYEKL. The ends were cut back, 3 bases at V and 2 bases at J, with 9 bases in the middle. The length of the CDR3 is 14 residues. The CDR3 is CASSQGSYTDTQYF. Partial CDR3 DNA: TGCGCCAGCAGCCAGGGCAGTTACACAGATACG.

A remark on this clone: Relative to the germline gene, one junction end is altered; a read error may explain this. The DNA ends 3 residues before the CDR3 does, and the rest of the CDR3 is filled in from the germline J gene. The chain links TRBV4-2 to TRBJ2-5, with 9 positions matching TRBD1. There are 15 residues in the CDR3. Germline V gene lookup returns CDR1 LGHNA and CDR2 YNFKEQ. This CDR3 reads CASSQARQGEETQYF. The CDR3 bases that were read are TGCGCCAGCAGCCAAGCCAGACAGGGGGAAGAGACC.

Worth noting for this clone: Read coverage stops 3 residues before the CDR3 terminus; the germline J gene supplies the remainder. The rearrangement links TRBV7-6 to TRBJ2-3; D perhaps matches TRBD2 (5 bases). The CDR3 totals 16 residues. Trimming took off 1 base at V and 1 base at J, with 12 bases between the two ends. The germline V gene has CDR1 SGHVS and CDR2 FNYEAQ. The CDR3 loop is CASSLEFAGGTDTQYF. The CDR3 bases that were read are TGTGCCAGCAGCTTAGAGTTCGCGGGCGGCACAGATACG.

Notes on this clone: The read ends 3 residues before the CDR3 terminus; that terminus is restored from the germline J gene. The chain carries TRBV28 and TRBJ2-2; D is possibly TRBD1 (7 bases). The V gene's germline CDR1 is MDHEN and CDR2 SYDVKM. Trimming left V 10 bases short and J 0 bases short, with 12 bases between. The CDR3 contains 14 residues. The part of the CDR3 DNA that was read is TGTGCCACCAGGGGGGACTCGAACACCGGGGAG. It yields the protein CATRGDSNTGE. Given in full, the CDR3 is CATRGDSNTGELFF.

In regard to this clone: The CDR3 extends 3 residues past the end of the read, so its final part is completed from the germline J gene. The J gene is TRBJ2-2, the V gene TRBV19; no firm D call. Germline-derived CDR1 and CDR2 are LNHDA and SQIVND (reference sequence). Trimming took 6 bases from V and 1 from J, leaving 9 bases between them. The CDR3 runs to 14 residues. CDR3 sequence reads: CASRKQWNTGELFF. The covered CDR3 bases are TGTGCCAGTAGAAAGCAATGGAACACCGGGGAG.

Remarks on this clone: The DNA ends 3 residues before the CDR3 does, and the rest of the CDR3 is filled in from the germline J gene. This chain links TRBV2 with TRBJ2-6, with 8 bases fitting TRBD1. CDR3 length: 17 amino acids. The V gene's germline CDR1 is SNHLY and CDR2 FYNNEI. The V segment lost 5 bases and the J segment 0 bases; nucleotides outside the gene matches: 6. Incomplete CDR3 DNA: TGTGCCAGCAGTCCCTCGACAGGGGACTCTGGGGCCAACGTC. The encoded protein is CASSPSTGDSGANV. The complete CDR3 sequence is CASSPSTGDSGANVLTF.

Notes on this clone: The CDR3 goes on 3 residues after the read ends, and that part is filled in from the germline J gene. The gene calls are TRBV30 and TRBJ2-1; 9 positions match TRBD2. Germline V lookup: CDR1 GTSNPN, CDR2 SVGIG (reference sequence). CDR3 size: 14 residues. V lost 4 bases to trimming and J lost 7 bases; unmatched junction nucleotides: 8. The CDR3 loop reads CAWNLLAGVNEQFF. Partial CDR3 DNA: TGTGCCTGGAATTTGTTAGCGGGAGTAAATGAG.

Details on this clone: Read sequence stops 3 residues before the CDR3 end, and the germline J gene provides the missing end. The rearrangement uses TRBV6-2 or TRBV6-3 and TRBJ2-2; maybe TRBD1 (5 bases). CDR3 length: 14 residues. The V end lost 7 bases, the J end lost 6 bases, and 15 bases lay between the germline ends. Germline CDR1 is MNHEY and CDR2 is SVGEGT. The CDR3 loop is CASKFQVRAGELFF. The CDR3 bases that were read are TGTGCCAGCAAGTTTCAGGTCAGGGCCGGGGAG.

Worth noting for this clone: The DNA ends 3 residues before the CDR3 does, and the rest of the CDR3 is filled in from the germline J gene. The chain is built from TRBV7-2 and TRBJ1-1; no firm D call. The CDR3 spans 14 residues. V lost 1 base, J lost 6 bases, and 12 bases lay in between. Germline CDR1 SGHTA, CDR2 FQGNSA. CDR3 DNA, as far as it was read: TGTGCCAGCAGCTTAGGCACAACGGGGTCTGAA. Amino acids: CASSLGTTGSE. The whole CDR3 sequence is CASSLGTTGSEAFF.

The CDR3 loop reads CASSLSQFNEQFF. The sequenced part of the CDR3 DNA is TGCGCCAGCAGCTTGAGTCAGTTCAATGAG. The V and J genes are TRBV5-1 and TRBJ2-1; D not resolved. The read falls 3 residues short of the CDR3 end, and the missing part is taken from the germline J gene. Deletions cut 1 base from V and 6 bases from J, with 8 bases between. The CDR3 length is 13 residues. Germline CDR1 and CDR2: SGHRS and YFSETQ.

Worth noting for this clone: The missing CDR3 end, 3 residues past where the read stops, is filled in from the germline J gene. V usage is TRBV6-2 or TRBV6-3 and J usage is TRBJ1-2; D may be TRBD1 (5 bases). This CDR3 is 13 amino acids long. Germline V gene data show CDR1 as MNHEY and CDR2 as SVGEGT. The V end was cut by 3 bases, the J end by 7 bases, with 12 bases between. The sequenced CDR3 bases are TGTGCCAGCAGTTATTCGGGGGATCGTGGC. The encoded protein is CASSYSGDRG. The entire CDR3 is CASSYSGDRGYTF.

Remarks on this clone: The read halts 3 residues ahead of the CDR3 end, with the missing end drawn from the germline J gene. The V and J genes are TRBV11-2 and TRBJ1-2, with D maybe TRBD1 (6 bases). Germline lookup yields CDR1 SGHAT and CDR2 FQNNGV. The CDR3 runs 14 residues. The CDR3 bases that were read are TGTGCCAGCAGCTTAGCAGGACAGCCCGAGGAG. Its protein is CASSLAGQPEE. The CDR3, in full, reads CASSLAGQPEEYTF.

The sequenced part of the CDR3 DNA is TGTGCCAGCAGCCAAGTAGGGACTTACTACGAG. Its translation is CASSQVGTYYE. Given in full, the CDR3 is CASSQVGTYYEQYF. The rearrangement joins TRBV14 to TRBJ2-7; D might be TRBD2 (6 bases). The CDR3 end lies 3 residues beyond the end of the read and is filled in from the germline J gene. The germline V gene encodes CDR1 SGHDN and CDR2 FVKESK. This CDR3 is built from 14 residues. Trimming removed 1 base from V and 3 bases from J, with 10 bases in between.

Note on this clone: The read terminates 3 residues before the CDR3 end, so the remaining end is supplied by the germline J gene. The J gene is TRBJ2-1, the V gene TRBV5-1, with 9 bases that match TRBD2. After removal of 4 bases from V and 5 bases from J, the junction contained 7 bases not matched to a gene. The length of the CDR3 is 15 residues. Germline CDR1 and CDR2: SGHRS and YFSETQ. CDR3 protein: CASSDSGGAHNEQFF. Incomplete CDR3 DNA: TGCGCCAGCAGCGATAGCGGGGGAGCTCACAATGAG.